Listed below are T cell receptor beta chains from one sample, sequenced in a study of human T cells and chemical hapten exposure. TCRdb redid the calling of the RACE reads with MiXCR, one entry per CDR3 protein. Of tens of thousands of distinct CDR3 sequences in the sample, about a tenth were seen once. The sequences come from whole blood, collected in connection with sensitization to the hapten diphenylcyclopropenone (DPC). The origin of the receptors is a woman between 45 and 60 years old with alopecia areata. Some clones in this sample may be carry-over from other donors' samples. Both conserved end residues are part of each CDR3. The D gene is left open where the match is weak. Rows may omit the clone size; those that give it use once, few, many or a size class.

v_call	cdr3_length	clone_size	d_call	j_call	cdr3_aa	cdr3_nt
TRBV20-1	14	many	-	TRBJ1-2	CSARELQGPFGYTF	TGCAGTGCTAGAGAACTACAGGGCCCTTTCGGCTACACCTTC
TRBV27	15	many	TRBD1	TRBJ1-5	CASSPGQDWWQPQHF	TGTGCCAGCAGTCCCGGACAGGATTGGTGGCAGCCCCAGCATTTT
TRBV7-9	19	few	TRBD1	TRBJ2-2	CASNARGTGPRGYTGELFF	TGTGCCAGCAACGCCCGGGGGACAGGGCCCAGAGGGTACACCGGGGAGCTGTTTTTT
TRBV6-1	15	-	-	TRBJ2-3	CASIGSRGPTDTQYF	TGTGCCAGCATCGGGTCGCGGGGGCCCACAGATACGCAGTATTTT
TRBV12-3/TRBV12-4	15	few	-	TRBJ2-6	CASSARTVGANVLTF	TGTGCCAGCAGCGCGCGGACGGTTGGGGCCAACGTCCTGACTTTC
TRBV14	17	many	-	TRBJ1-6	CASSQDSGHRYNSPLHF	TGTGCCAGCAGCCAAGATAGTGGGCATCGCTATAATTCACCCCTCCACTTT
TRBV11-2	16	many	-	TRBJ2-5	CASSLSGTGFQETQYF	TGTGCCAGCAGCTTAAGCGGGACAGGATTTCAAGAGACCCAGTACTTC
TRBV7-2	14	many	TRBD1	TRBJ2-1	CASSRGQGWVEQFF	TGTGCCAGCAGCCGTGGACAGGGTTGGGTTGAGCAGTTCTTC
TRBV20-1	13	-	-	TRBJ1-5	CSAVDRDTQPQHF	TGCAGTGCTGTTGACAGAGATACTCAGCCCCAGCATTTT
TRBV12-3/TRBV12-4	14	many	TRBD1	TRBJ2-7	CASSLVGDRGPFGF	TGTGCCAGCAGTTTAGTGGGTGACAGGGGCCCCTTCGGATTC
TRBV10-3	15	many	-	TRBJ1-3	CAISESEGLRGTIYF	TGTGCCATCAGTGAGTCTGAGGGACTGAGAGGCACCATATATTTT
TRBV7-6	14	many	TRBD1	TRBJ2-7	CASSKRQGIGEQYF	TGTGCCAGCAGCAAACGACAGGGCATCGGGGAGCAGTACTTC
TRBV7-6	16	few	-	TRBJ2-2	CASSLIGKGEAGELFF	TGTGCCAGCAGCTTAATCGGCAAGGGGGAAGCCGGGGAGCTGTTTTTT
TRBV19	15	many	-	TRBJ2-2	CASSIRSWDAGELFF	TGTGCCAGTAGTATAAGGTCTTGGGACGCCGGGGAGCTGTTTTTT
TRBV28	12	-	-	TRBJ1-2	CASQDRLYGYTF	TGTGCCAGCCAAGACAGGCTCTATGGCTACACCTTC
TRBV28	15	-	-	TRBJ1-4	CASSVLSIGNEKLFF	TGTGCCAGCAGTGTCCTGTCCATAGGGAATGAAAAACTGTTTTTT